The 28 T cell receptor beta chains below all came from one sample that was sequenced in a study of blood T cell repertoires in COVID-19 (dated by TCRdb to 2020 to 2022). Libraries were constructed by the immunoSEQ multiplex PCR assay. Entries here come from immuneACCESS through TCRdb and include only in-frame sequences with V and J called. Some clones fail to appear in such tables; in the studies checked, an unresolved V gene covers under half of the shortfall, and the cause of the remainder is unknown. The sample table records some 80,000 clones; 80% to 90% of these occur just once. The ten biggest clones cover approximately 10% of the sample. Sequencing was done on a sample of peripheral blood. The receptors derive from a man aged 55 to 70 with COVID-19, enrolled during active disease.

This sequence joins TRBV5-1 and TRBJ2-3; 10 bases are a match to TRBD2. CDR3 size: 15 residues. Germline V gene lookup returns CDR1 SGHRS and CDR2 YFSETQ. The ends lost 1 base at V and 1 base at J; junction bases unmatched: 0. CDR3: CASSLTSGGTDTQYF. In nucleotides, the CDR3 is TGCGCCAGCAGCTTGACTAGCGGGGGCACAGATACGCAGTATTTT. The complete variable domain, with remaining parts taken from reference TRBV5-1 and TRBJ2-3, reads KAGVTQTPRYLIKTRGQQVTLSCSPISGHRSVSWYQQTPGQGLQFLFEYFSETQRNKGNFPGRFSGRQFSNSRSEMNVSTLELGDSALYLCASSLTSGGTDTQYFGPGTRLTVL.

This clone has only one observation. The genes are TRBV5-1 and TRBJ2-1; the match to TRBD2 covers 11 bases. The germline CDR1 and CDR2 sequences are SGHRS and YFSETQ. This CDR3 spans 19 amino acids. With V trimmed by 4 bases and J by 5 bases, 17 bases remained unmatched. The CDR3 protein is CASSLGEFLAGGSDNEQFF. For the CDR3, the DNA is TGCGCCAGCAGCCTAGGCGAGTTCCTAGCGGGAGGTTCAGACAATGAGCAGTTCTTC.

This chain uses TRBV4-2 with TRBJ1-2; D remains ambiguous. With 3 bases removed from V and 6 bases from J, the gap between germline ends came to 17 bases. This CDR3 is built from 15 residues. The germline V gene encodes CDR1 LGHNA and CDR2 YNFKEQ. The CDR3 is CASSHAAGEEDGYTF. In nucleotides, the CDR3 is TGTGCCAGCAGCCATGCCGCCGGGGAGGAGGATGGCTACACCTTC.

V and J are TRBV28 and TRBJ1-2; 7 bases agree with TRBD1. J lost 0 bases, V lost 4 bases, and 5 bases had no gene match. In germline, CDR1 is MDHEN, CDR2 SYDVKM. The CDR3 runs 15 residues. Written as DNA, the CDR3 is TGTGCCAGCAGTTCTACCGGACAGGCTAACTATGGCTACACCTTC. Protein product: CASSSTGQANYGYTF.

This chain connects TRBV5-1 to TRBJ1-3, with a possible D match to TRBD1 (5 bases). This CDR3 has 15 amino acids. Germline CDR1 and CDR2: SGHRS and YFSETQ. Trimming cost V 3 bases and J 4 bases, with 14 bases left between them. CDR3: CASSSQGAPGNTIYF. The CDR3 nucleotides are TGCGCCAGCAGCTCTCAAGGGGCCCCGGGAAACACCATATATTTT. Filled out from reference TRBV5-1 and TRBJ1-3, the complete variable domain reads KAGVTQTPRYLIKTRGQQVTLSCSPISGHRSVSWYQQTPGQGLQFLFEYFSETQRNKGNFPGRFSGRQFSNSRSEMNVSTLELGDSALYLCASSSQGAPGNTIYFGEGSWLTVV.

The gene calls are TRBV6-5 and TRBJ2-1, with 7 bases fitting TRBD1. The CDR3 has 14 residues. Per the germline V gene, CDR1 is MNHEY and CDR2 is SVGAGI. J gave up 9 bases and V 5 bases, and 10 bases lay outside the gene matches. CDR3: CASSPTKGAGEQFF. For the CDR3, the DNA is TGTGCCAGCAGTCCCACGAAGGGGGCAGGTGAGCAGTTCTTC.

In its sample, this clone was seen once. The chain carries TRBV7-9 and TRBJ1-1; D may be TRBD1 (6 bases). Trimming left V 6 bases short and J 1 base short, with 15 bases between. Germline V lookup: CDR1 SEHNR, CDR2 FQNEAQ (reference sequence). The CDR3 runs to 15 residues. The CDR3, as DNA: TGTGCCAGCAGTCGCTTGTGGGGACAGAACACTGAAGCTTTCTTT. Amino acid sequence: CASSRLWGQNTEAFF.

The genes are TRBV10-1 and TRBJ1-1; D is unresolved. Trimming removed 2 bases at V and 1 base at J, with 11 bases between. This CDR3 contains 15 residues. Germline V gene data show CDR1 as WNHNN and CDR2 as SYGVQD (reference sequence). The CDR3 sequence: CASSESGLSNTEAFF. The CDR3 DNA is TGCGCCAGCAGTGAGAGTGGACTTTCGAACACTGAAGCTTTCTTT.

The CDR3 loop is CASSPGRDANEKLFF. CDR3 sequence (DNA): TGTGCCAGCTCACCGGGGAGGGATGCTAATGAAAAACTGTTTTTT. The chain joins TRBV18 to TRBJ1-4; D gene ambiguous. The V end lost 3 bases, the J end lost 3 bases, and 11 bases lay between the germline ends. The germline V gene has CDR1 KGHSH and CDR2 LQKENI. The CDR3 totals 15 residues.

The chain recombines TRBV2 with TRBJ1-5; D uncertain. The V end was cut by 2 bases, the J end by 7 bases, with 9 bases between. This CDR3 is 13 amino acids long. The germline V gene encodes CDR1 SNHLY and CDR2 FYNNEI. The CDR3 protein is CASSEQPGQPQHF. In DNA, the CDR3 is TGTGCCAGCAGTGAACAACCAGGACAGCCCCAGCATTTT. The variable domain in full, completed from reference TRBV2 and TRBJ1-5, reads EPEVTQTPSHQVTQMGQEVILRCVPISNHLYFYWYRQILGQKVEFLVSFYNNEISEKSEIFDDQFSVERPDGSNFTLKIRSTKLEDSAMYFCASSEQPGQPQHFGDGTRLSIL.

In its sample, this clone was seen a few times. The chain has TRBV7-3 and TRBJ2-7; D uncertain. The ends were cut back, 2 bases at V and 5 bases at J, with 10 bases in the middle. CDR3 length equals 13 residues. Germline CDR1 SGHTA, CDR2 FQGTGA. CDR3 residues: CASSLDHVDEQYF. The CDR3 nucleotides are TGTGCCAGCAGCTTAGATCATGTAGACGAGCAGTACTTC. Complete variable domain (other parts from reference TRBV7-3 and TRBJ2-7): GAGVSQTPSNKVTEKGKYVELRCDPISGHTALYWYRQSLGQGPEFLIYFQGTGAADDSGLPNDRFFAVRPEGSVSTLKIQRTERGDSAVYLCASSLDHVDEQYFGPGTRLTVT.

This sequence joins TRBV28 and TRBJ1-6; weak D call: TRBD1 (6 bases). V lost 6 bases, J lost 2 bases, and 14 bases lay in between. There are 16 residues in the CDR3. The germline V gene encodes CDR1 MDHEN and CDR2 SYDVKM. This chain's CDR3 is CASRSGETPYNSPLHF. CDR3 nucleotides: TGTGCCAGCAGATCAGGGGAGACTCCCTATAATTCACCCCTCCACTTT.

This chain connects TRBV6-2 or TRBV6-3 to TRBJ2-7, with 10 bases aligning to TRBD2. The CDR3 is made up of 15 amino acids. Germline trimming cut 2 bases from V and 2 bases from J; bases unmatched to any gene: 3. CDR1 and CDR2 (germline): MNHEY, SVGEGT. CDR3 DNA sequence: TGTGCCAGCAGTTACGGACTAGCGGCTACCTACGAGCAGTACTTC. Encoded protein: CASSYGLAATYEQYF.

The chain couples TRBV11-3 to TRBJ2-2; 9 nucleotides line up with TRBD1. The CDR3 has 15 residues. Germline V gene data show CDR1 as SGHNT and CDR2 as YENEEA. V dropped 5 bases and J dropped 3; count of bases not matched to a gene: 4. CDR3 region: CASSPGQGYTGELFF. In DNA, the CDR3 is TGTGCCAGCAGCCCCGGACAGGGGTACACCGGGGAGCTGTTTTTT. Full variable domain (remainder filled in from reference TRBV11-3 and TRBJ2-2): EAGVVQSPRYKIIEKKQPVAFWCNPISGHNTLYWYLQNLGQGPELLIRYENEEAVDDSQLPKDRFSAERLKGVDSTLKIQPAELGDSAVYLCASSPGQGYTGELFFGEGSRLTVL.

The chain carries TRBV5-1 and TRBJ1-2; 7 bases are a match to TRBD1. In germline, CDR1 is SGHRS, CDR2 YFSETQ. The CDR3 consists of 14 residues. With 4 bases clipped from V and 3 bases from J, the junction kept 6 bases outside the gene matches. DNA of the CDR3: TGCGCCAGCAGCGCCTCCGGGACAGACTATGGCTACACCTTC. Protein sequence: CASSASGTDYGYTF.

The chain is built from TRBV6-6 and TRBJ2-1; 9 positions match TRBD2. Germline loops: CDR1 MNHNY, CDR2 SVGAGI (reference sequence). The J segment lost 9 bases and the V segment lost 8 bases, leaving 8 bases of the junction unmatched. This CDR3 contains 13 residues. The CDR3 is CASAGGPSREQFF. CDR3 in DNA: TGTGCCAGCGCGGGGGGGCCGAGTCGTGAGCAGTTCTTC.

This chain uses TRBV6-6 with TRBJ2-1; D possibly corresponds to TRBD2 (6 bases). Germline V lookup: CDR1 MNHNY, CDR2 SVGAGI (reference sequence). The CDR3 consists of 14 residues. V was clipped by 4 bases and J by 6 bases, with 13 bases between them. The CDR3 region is CASSFDRDFNEQFF. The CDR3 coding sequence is TGTGCCAGCAGTTTCGACCGGGACTTCAATGAGCAGTTCTTC.

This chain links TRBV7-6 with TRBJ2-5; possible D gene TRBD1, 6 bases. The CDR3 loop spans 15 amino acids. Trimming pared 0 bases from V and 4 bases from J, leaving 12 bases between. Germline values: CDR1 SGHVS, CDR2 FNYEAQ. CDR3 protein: CASSLAPGVPETQYF. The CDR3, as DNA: TGTGCCAGCAGCTTAGCCCCAGGGGTTCCAGAGACCCAGTACTTC.

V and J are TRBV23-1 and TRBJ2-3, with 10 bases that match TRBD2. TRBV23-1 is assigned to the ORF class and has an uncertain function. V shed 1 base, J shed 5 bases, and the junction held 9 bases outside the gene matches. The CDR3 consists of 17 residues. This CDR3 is CASSQYRWLAGEDTQYF. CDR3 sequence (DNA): TGCGCCAGCAGTCAATACCGTTGGCTAGCGGGAGAAGATACGCAGTATTTT.

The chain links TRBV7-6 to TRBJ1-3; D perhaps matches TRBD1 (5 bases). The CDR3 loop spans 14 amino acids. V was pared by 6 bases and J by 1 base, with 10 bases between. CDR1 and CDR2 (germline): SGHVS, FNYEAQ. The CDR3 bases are TGTGCCAGCAGTGGGGGGGTTTCTGGAAACACCATATATTTT. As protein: CASSGGVSGNTIYF.

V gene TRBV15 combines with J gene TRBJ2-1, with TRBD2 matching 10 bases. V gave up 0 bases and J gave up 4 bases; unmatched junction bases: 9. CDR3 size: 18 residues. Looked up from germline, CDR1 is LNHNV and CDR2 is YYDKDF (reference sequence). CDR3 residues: CATSRDHVASGSYNEQFF. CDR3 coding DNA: TGTGCCACCAGCAGAGATCATGTGGCTAGCGGGAGTTACAATGAGCAGTTCTTC.

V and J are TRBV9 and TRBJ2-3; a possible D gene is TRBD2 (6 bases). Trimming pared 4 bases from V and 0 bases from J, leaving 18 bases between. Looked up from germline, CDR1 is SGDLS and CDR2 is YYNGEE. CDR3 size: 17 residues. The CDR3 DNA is TGTGCCAGCAGCCCCTCAAGAGGGGACTTTAGCACAGATACGCAGTATTTT. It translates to CASSPSRGDFSTDTQYF.

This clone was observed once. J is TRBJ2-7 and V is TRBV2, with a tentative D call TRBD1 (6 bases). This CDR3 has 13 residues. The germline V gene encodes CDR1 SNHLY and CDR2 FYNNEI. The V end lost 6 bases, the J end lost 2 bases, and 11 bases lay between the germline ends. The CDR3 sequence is CASRTGLAYEQYF. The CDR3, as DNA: TGTGCCAGCAGGACAGGTTTGGCCTACGAGCAGTACTTC.

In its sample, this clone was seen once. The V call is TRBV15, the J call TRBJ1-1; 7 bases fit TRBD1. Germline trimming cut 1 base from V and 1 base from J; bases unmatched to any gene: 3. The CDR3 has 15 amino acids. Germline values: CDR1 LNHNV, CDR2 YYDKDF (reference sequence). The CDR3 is CATSRVGTANTEAFF. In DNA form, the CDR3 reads TGTGCCACCAGCAGAGTAGGGACAGCGAACACTGAAGCTTTCTTT.

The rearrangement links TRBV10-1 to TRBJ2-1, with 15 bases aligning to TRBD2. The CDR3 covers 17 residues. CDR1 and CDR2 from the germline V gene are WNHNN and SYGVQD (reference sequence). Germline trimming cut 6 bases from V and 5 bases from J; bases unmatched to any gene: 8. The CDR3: CASSAGTSGGIDNEQFF. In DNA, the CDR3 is TGCGCCAGCAGCGCCGGGACTAGCGGGGGGATCGACAATGAGCAGTTCTTC.

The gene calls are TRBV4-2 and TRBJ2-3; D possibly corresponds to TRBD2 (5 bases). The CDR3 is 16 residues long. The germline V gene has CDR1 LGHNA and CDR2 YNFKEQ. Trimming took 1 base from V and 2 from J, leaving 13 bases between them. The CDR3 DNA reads TGTGCCAGCAGCCAAGTGCCCGGACTTAACACAGATACGCAGTATTTT. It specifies CASSQVPGLNTDTQYF.

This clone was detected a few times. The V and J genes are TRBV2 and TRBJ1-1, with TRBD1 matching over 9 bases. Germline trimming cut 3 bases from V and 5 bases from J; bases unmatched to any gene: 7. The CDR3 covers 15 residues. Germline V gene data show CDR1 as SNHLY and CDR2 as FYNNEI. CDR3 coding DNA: TGTGCCAGCAGTGAGGGACAGGGAGTTGGGACTGAAGCTTTCTTT. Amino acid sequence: CASSEGQGVGTEAFF.

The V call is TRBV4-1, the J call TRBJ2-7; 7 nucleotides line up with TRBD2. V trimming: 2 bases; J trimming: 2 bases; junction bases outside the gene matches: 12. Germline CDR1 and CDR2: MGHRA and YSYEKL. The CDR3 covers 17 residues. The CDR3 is CASSQPLTSFTPYEQYF. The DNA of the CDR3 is TGCGCCAGCAGCCAACCTCTGACTAGCTTCACCCCCTACGAGCAGTACTTC.